The sequence of this T cell receptor (beta chain) was determined in a study of CD8 T cells in Susac syndrome. The germline V gene has CDR1 KGHSH and CDR2 LQKENI. The CDR3 extends over 16 amino acids. V lost 3 bases and J 8 bases, leaving 20 bases between the germline ends. RNA in amounts of roughly 0.5 to 1 ug was reverse transcribed with random hexamers. Amplification of TCR beta CDR3 was carried out by immunoSEQ multiplex PCR, which covered 54 Vbeta and 13 Jbeta segments. Via MiXCR, TCRdb re-called the immunoSEQ multiplex PCR reads, giving one row per CDR3 protein. The sample contains 250,000 to 350,000 distinct CDR3 sequences, about 90% of which appear only once. The sequenced target, TCR beta, came from blood CD8+ and CD4+ T cells. The multiple sclerosis controls were treatment-naive patients affected by stable or active relapsing-remitting disease. In contrast to the negatively isolated CD8+ and CD4+ T cells, TEMRA cells were FACS-enriched.

The sample taken for sequencing was CD4+ T cells from PBMCs. This chain joins TRBV18 and TRBJ2-1, with D uncertain. The TCR comes from a human donor with multiple sclerosis. This chain's CDR3 is CASSPGYNPRLDEQFF. CDR3 sequence (DNA): TGTGCCAGCTCACCGGGTTATAATCCGCGACTCGATGAGCAGTTCTTC.